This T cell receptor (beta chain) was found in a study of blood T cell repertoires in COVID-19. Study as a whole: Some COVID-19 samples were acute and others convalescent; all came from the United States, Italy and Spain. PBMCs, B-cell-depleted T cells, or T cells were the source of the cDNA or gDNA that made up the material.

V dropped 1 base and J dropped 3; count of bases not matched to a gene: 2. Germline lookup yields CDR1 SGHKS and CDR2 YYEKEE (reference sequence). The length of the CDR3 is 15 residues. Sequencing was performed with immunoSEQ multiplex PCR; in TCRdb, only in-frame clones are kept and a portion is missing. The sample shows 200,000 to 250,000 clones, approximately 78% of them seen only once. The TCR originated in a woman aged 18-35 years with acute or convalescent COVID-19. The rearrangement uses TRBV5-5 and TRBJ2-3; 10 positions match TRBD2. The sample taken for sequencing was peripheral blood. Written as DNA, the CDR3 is TGTGCCAGCAGCTTGACTAGCGGGAAGACAGATACGCAGTATTTT. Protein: CASSLTSGKTDTQYF.